Below, 4 T cell receptor beta chains from the same sample are listed, as sequenced in a study of OX40 agonist ivuxolimab in advanced cancers. The assay was immunoSEQ multiplex PCR, and TCRdb's table has in-frame clones only and misses some. The sample lists about 66,000 clones, 85% occurring once. The sequences come from CD4+ or CD8+ T cells sorted from blood, collected in a trial of the OX40 agonist ivuxolimab. All receptors come from an adult with an advanced solid tumor such as melanoma, head and neck, liver or kidney cancer.

The rearrangement joins TRBV6-1 to TRBJ1-2, with D perhaps TRBD1 (5 bases). In germline, CDR1 is MNHNS, CDR2 SASEGT. CDR3 length: 13 residues. V lost 5 bases and J 8 bases, leaving 15 bases between the germline ends. This chain's CDR3 is CASSPEGNRGYTF. The CDR3 region has the DNA TGTGCCAGCAGTCCGGAGGGGAACCGCGGCTACACCTTC.

This chain uses TRBV7-3 with TRBJ2-3; the match to TRBD1 covers 7 bases. The CDR3 is 15 amino acids. Trimming took 5 bases from V and 8 from J; bases not matched to a gene: 13. Looked up from germline, CDR1 is SGHTA and CDR2 is FQGTGA. The chain's CDR3 is CASSPTGQVGSTQYF. CDR3 DNA: TGTGCCAGCAGCCCGACAGGACAGGTGGGGAGTACGCAGTATTTT.

This chain links TRBV7-3 with TRBJ2-7, with 14 bases that match TRBD2. The CDR3 has 14 amino acids. V lost 5 bases and J lost 7; bases outside the gene matches: 4. Germline values: CDR1 SGHTA, CDR2 FQGTGA. The CDR3 sequence: CASSRLAGGGEQYF. The CDR3 DNA sequence: TGTGCCAGCAGCCGACTAGCGGGAGGGGGAGAGCAGTACTTC. The variable domain in full, with the rest retrieved from reference TRBV7-3 and TRBJ2-7, is GAGVSQTPSNKVTEKGKYVELRCDPISGHTALYWYRQSLGQGPEFLIYFQGTGAADDSGLPNDRFFAVRPEGSVSTLKIQRTERGDSAVYLCASSRLAGGGEQYFGPGTRLTVT.

In regard to this clone: The junction and the germline gene differ at one end; a read error may be behind it. CDR3 coding DNA: TGTGCCAGCAGTGAAGCCCGGTTGTTTTTC. Translating it yields CASSEARLFF. This chain connects TRBV2 to TRBJ2-7, with D hard to call. Germline V gene sequence: CDR1 SNHLY, CDR2 FYNNEI. The CDR3 contains 10 residues.